In its sample, the clone carrying this T cell receptor (beta chain) was seen once. Assay: immunoSEQ multiplex PCR; the TCRdb copy retains only in-frame clones and omits some. The top ten clones hold 0.95% to 1.5% of a sample with 120,000 to 150,000 clones, approximately 87% of them seen once. The sample originates from a study of blood T cell repertoires in COVID-19. Germline V CDR1 and CDR2: MGHDK, SYGVNS. Trimming took off 9 bases at V and 0 bases at J, with 15 bases between the two ends. The CDR3 contains 16 residues. The sample was PBMCs or T cells enriched from blood (not recorded which). The chain employs TRBV25-1 and TRBJ2-6, with D unresolved. The sequence was obtained from a woman aged 25-40 years with acute COVID-19. CDR3 protein: CARGRSNSSGANVLTF. CDR3 DNA sequence: TGTGCCAGAGGTCGAAGCAACAGCTCTGGGGCCAACGTCCTGACTTTC.